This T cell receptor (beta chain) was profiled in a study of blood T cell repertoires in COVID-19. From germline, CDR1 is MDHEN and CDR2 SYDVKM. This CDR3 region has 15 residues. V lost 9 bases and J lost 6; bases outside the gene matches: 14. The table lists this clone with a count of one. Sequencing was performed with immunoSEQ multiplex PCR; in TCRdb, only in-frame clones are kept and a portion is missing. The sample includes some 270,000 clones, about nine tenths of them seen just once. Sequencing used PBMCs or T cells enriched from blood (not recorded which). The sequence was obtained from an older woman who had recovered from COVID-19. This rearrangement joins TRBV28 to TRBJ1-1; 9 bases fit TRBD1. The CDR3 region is CASPGPGQGFPEAFF. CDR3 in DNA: TGTGCCAGTCCGGGGCCGGGACAGGGTTTCCCTGAAGCTTTCTTT.